This T cell receptor (beta chain) was sequenced during a study of blood T cell repertoires in COVID-19. The wider study: Samples representing acute and convalescent COVID-19 were sourced from the United States, Italy and Spain. T cells, B-cell-depleted T cells, or PBMCs supplied cDNA or gDNA.

This clone has a handful of counts. In the source study's methods: Scientists estimated how many nucleated cells there were by amplifying reference gene primers. Method: immunoSEQ multiplex PCR; TCRdb's copy keeps in-frame clones and lacks some. The D gene and trimming were derived from the DNA, and the V and J assignments and clone size from that table. This sample yields about 190,000 clones, of which around 90% are seen a single time; approximately 7% belongs to the top ten. Per the germline V gene, CDR1 is SNHLY and CDR2 is FYNNEI. Deletions cut 3 bases from V and 0 bases from J, with 8 bases between. This CDR3 has 14 amino acids.

The clonotype was recovered from a man aged 35 to 55 with acute or convalescent COVID-19. Source material: peripheral blood. The chain employs TRBV2 and TRBJ1-2, with D hard to call. The CDR3 loop reads CASSEGNPNYGYTF. The CDR3 DNA reads TGTGCCAGCAGTGAGGGCAACCCTAACTATGGCTACACCTTC. Filled out from reference TRBV2 and TRBJ1-2, the complete variable domain reads EPEVTQTPSHQVTQMGQEVILRCVPISNHLYFYWYRQILGQKVEFLVSFYNNEISEKSEIFDDQFSVERPDGSNFTLKIRSTKLEDSAMYFCASSEGNPNYGYTFGSGTRLTVV.